This T cell receptor (beta chain) came from a study of regulatory T cells in long-lasting Graves disease. The authors built TCR beta libraries using iRepertoire HTBI primers and Arm-PCR of CDR3 regions. TCRdb analysed the multiplex PCR reads with MiXCR anew, one entry per CDR3 protein. The sample records about 350,000 distinct CDR3 sequences, roughly a sixth being singletons. Time point described: newly diagnosed GD, antithyroid drugs for less than 3 months. The TCR library used RNA extracted from PBMCs. This sample also appeared in a second study, on T cells in Graves' hyperthyroidism and ophthalmopathy.

The input for sequencing was peripheral blood mononuclear cells (PBMCs), taken at new diagnosis, from a patient treated with antithyroid drugs. This TCR was sampled from a man between 35 and 55 years old with Graves disease.

CDR3 nucleotide sequence: TGTGCCAGCATGGGTAGCGGGGGGTCAGCCAAAAACATTCAGTACTTC. Protein product: CASMGSGGSAKNIQYF. The chain links TRBV6-1 to TRBJ2-4, with 10 nucleotides matching TRBD2. CDR3 length: 16 amino acids. V shed 7 bases, J shed 0 bases, and the junction held 6 bases outside the gene matches. Germline values: CDR1 MNHNS, CDR2 SASEGT.